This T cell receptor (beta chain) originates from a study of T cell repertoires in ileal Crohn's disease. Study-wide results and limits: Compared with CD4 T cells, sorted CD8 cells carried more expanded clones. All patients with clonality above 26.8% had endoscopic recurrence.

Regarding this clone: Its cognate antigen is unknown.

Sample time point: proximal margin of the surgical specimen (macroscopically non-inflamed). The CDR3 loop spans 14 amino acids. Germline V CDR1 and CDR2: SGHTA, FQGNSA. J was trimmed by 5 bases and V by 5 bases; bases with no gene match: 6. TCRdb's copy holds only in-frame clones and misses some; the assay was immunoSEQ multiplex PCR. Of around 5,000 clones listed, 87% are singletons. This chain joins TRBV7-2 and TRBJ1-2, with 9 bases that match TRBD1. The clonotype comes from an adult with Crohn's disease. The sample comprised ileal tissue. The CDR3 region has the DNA TGTGCCAGCAGCCCCTGGACAGGGGTATATGGCTACACCTTC. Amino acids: CASSPWTGVYGYTF. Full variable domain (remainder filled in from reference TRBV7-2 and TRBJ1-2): GAGVSQSPSNKVTEKGKDVELRCDPISGHTALYWYRQSLGQGLEFLIYFQGNSAPDKSGLPSDRFSAERTGGSVSTLTIQRTQQEDSAVYLCASSPWTGVYGYTFGSGTRLTVV.